This is a list of T cell receptor beta chains from one sample in a study of blood T cell repertoires in COVID-19. Only in-frame clones appear in the TCRdb table, and some are missing; sequencing was by immunoSEQ multiplex PCR. The table lists 150,000 to 200,000 clones, around 82% of them singletons. Sequenced: PBMCs or T cells enriched from blood (not recorded which). The receptors originated from a woman aged 60-75 years with acute COVID-19. Each CDR3 is given with its conserved first and last residue. The order of the fields is clone size, D gene, V gene, J gene, CDR3 protein, CDR3 DNA. The D gene is left open where the match is weak. Part of the rows lack a size; the others show once, few, many or a class for expanded clones.

>-|TRBD1|TRBV5-5|TRBJ2-1
CASSSGNRDRVYNEQFF
TGTGCCAGCAGCTCCGGGAACCGGGACAGGGTCTACAATGAGCAGTTCTTC
>-|TRBD2|TRBV7-2|TRBJ2-1
CASSAQREGKQFF
TGTGCCAGCAGCGCACAGCGGGAGGGTAAGCAGTTCTTC
>-|-|TRBV6-1|TRBJ1-6
CASSEAPGGGSPLHF
TGTGCCAGCAGTGAAGCGCCGGGCGGAGGATCACCCCTCCACTTT
>-|-|TRBV19|TRBJ1-2
CASSIEPGQGYTF
TGTGCCAGTAGTATAGAACCAGGGCAGGGCTACACCTTC
>-|-|TRBV7-2|TRBJ2-7
CASSRGGSSYEQYF
TGTGCCAGCAGCCGGGGAGGTAGCTCCTACGAGCAGTACTTC
>-|-|TRBV19|TRBJ2-6
CASSTGSGANVLTF
TGTGCCAGTTCTACAGGTTCTGGGGCCAACGTCCTGACTTTC
>-|TRBD2|TRBV9|TRBJ2-3
CASSVDPSGGASGTDTQYF
TGTGCCAGCAGCGTAGATCCAAGCGGGGGAGCCTCTGGCACAGATACGCAGTATTTT
>-|TRBD1|TRBV7-8|TRBJ1-2
CASSLEVTGDRGRVTGYTF
TGTGCCAGCAGCTTAGAGGTGACCGGGGACAGGGGGCGAGTTACTGGCTACACCTTC
>-|TRBD2|TRBV18|TRBJ2-1
CASSPTSGSYNEQFF
TGTGCCAGCTCACCCACTAGCGGGAGCTACAATGAGCAGTTCTTC
>-|TRBD1|TRBV28|TRBJ2-1
CASETGADNEQFF
TGTGCCAGCGAGACAGGGGCAGACAATGAGCAGTTCTTC
>-|-|TRBV1|TRBJ2-1
CTSSQEEVHNGNEQFF
TGCACCAGCAGCCAAGAGGAGGTCCATAATGGGAATGAGCAGTTCTTC
>-|TRBD1|TRBV14|TRBJ2-3
CASSQTGPDTQYF
TGTGCCAGCAGCCAGACAGGGCCAGATACGCAGTATTTT
>-|TRBD1|TRBV6-1|TRBJ1-2
CASSEAGTGPYGYTF
TGTGCCAGCAGTGAAGCCGGGACAGGGCCTTATGGCTACACCTTC
>few|-|TRBV5-4|TRBJ2-3
CASSFGGASTDTQYF
TGTGCCAGCAGCTTTGGGGGGGCTAGCACAGATACGCAGTATTTT
>-|-|TRBV25-1|TRBJ1-4
CASSDPPDATNEKLFF
TGTGCCAGCAGTGACCCCCCAGATGCAACTAATGAAAAACTGTTTTTT
>-|TRBD2|TRBV30|TRBJ2-3
CAWSPTPLAVTDTQYF
TGTGCCTGGAGTCCGACCCCGCTAGCGGTCACAGATACGCAGTATTTT
>-|-|TRBV6-2/TRBV6-3|TRBJ1-4
CASSRGGEKLFF
TGTGCCAGCAGTCGGGGTGGCGAAAAACTGTTTTTT
>-|TRBD2|TRBV20-1|TRBJ2-5
CSASEASGGETQYF
TGCAGTGCTAGTGAGGCTAGCGGTGGGGAGACCCAGTACTTC
>-|-|TRBV28|TRBJ1-5
CASISPRGSNQPQHF
TGTGCCAGCATTTCCCCTCGAGGCAGCAATCAGCCCCAGCATTTT
>-|-|TRBV27|TRBJ1-2
CASSLSTGVYGYTF
TGTGCCAGCAGTTTATCTACAGGAGTCTATGGCTACACCTTC
>-|TRBD1|TRBV12-3/TRBV12-4|TRBJ1-1
CASRQGVTEAFF
TGTGCCAGCAGGCAGGGGGTCACTGAAGCTTTCTTT
>-|-|TRBV29-1|TRBJ2-5
CSVEVNGETQYF
TGCAGCGTTGAAGTAAACGGGGAGACCCAGTACTTC
>-|-|TRBV2|TRBJ2-1
CASSVRSYNEQFF
TGTGCCAGCAGTGTCCGCTCCTACAATGAGCAGTTCTTC
>-|-|TRBV11-2|TRBJ2-3
CASSQLRGGTLYTDTQYF
TGTGCCAGCAGTCAACTACGGGGCGGGACCCTTTACACAGATACGCAGTATTTT
>-|TRBD1|TRBV5-6|TRBJ1-2
CASSLRSRTAGGTF
TGTGCCAGCAGCCTTAGGTCGCGGACCGCAGGGGGCACCTTC
>few|-|TRBV7-2|TRBJ2-1
CASRERTKAYEQFF
TGTGCCAGCCGGGAGCGGACGAAAGCGTATGAGCAGTTCTTC
>-|TRBD1|TRBV18|TRBJ1-1
CASSPGTGHWILNTEAFF
TGTGCCAGCTCACCAGGGACAGGGCATTGGATTTTGAACACTGAAGCTTTCTTT
>-|-|TRBV10-3|TRBJ2-2
CAIRGENTGELFF
TGTGCCATCAGAGGAGAGAACACCGGGGAGCTGTTTTTT
>-|TRBD2|TRBV7-2|TRBJ2-5
CASSRGLQETQYF
TGTGCCAGCAGCAGGGGACTACAAGAGACCCAGTACTTC
>-|TRBD1|TRBV11-2|TRBJ1-1
CASSLLRGRDTEAFF
TGTGCCAGCAGCTTACTAAGGGGGCGCGACACTGAAGCTTTCTTT
>-|-|TRBV1|TRBJ1-5
CTSSREVRGSTCNQPQHF
TGCACCAGCAGCCGCGAGGTGAGGGGGTCTACTTGCAATCAGCCCCAGCATTTT